This T cell receptor beta chain stems from a study of glioma-infiltrating T cells. This CDR3 has 12 amino acids. Germline-derived CDR1 and CDR2 are MNHNS and SASEGT. The V and J ends lost 6 bases and 9 bases respectively, with 14 bases between them. Using RNA template, CDR3s of TCR alpha and beta were amplified with iRepertoire arm-PCR. Input was roughly 100-450 ng of tissue mRNA or PBMC total RNA. MiXCR, applied by TCRdb to the multiplex PCR reads, yields one record per CDR3 protein. Of 150,000 or so distinct CDR3 sequences in the sample, 30% to 40% are singletons; the top ten hold 20%. The receptor was derived from a human donor with low-grade glioma or glioblastoma, undergoing nonglioma brain surgery, or in good health (not recorded which). Sequenced: glioma tissue, nonneoplastic brain tissue, or PBMCs (not recorded which). The chain is built from TRBV6-1 and TRBJ2-5; TRBD2 is a possible D gene (5 bases). This chain's CDR3 is CASSELRGSQYF. The CDR3 DNA reads as TGTGCCAGCAGCGAGCTTCGAGGGTCCCAGTACTTC.